The 32 T cell receptor beta chains below all came from one sample that was sequenced in a study of blood T cell repertoires in COVID-19. The method was immunoSEQ multiplex PCR; TCRdb's version includes in-frame clones alone and lacks a portion of them. The sample has over 250,000 clones; 90% are singletons. Sequenced sample: PBMCs or T cells enriched from blood (not recorded which). The origin of the receptors is a woman between 25 and 40 years old who had recovered from COVID-19.

CDR3 in amino acids: CASSPPAGYNEQFF. The CDR3 bases are TGCGCCAGCAGCCCACCGGCAGGGTACAATGAGCAGTTCTTC. The J gene is TRBJ2-1, the V gene TRBV5-1; D possibly corresponds to TRBD1 (5 bases). The V and J ends lost 4 bases and 4 bases respectively, with 12 bases between them. Germline V lookup: CDR1 SGHRS, CDR2 YFSETQ. The CDR3 is made up of 14 amino acids. The full variable domain, completed using reference TRBV5-1 and TRBJ2-1, is KAGVTQTPRYLIKTRGQQVTLSCSPISGHRSVSWYQQTPGQGLQFLFEYFSETQRNKGNFPGRFSGRQFSNSRSEMNVSTLELGDSALYLCASSPPAGYNEQFFGPGTRLTVL.

This clone was seen a handful of times. The CDR3 spells CASGSRVGELFF. In DNA form, the CDR3 reads TGTGCCAGCGGGAGTCGGGTCGGGGAGCTGTTTTTT. V is TRBV19 and J is TRBJ2-2; D possibly corresponds to TRBD2 (6 bases). The V end lost 9 bases, the J end lost 7 bases, and 12 bases lay between the germline ends. Germline CDR1 and CDR2: LNHDA and SQIVND (reference sequence). This CDR3 is built from 12 residues.

The rearrangement joins TRBV7-3 to TRBJ2-3; possibly TRBD2 for D (6 bases). Between the trimmed V and J ends, which lost 5 bases and 4 bases, there was a span of 16 bases. Germline CDR1 SGHTA, CDR2 FQGTGA. CDR3 length: 15 amino acids. The chain's CDR3 is CASSAAGGRSDTQYF. In DNA, the CDR3 is TGTGCCAGCAGCGCCGCCGGAGGGCGGTCAGATACGCAGTATTTT. The full variable domain, with the rest looked up from reference TRBV7-3 and TRBJ2-3, is GAGVSQTPSNKVTEKGKYVELRCDPISGHTALYWYRQSLGQGPEFLIYFQGTGAADDSGLPNDRFFAVRPEGSVSTLKIQRTERGDSAVYLCASSAAGGRSDTQYFGPGTRLTVL.

The chain uses TRBV4-3 and TRBJ1-4, with 7 bases identical to TRBD1. Trimming removed 3 bases from V and 8 bases from J; junction bases left unmatched: 6. The CDR3 extends over 14 amino acids. Germline loops: CDR1 LGHNA, CDR2 YSLEER. The CDR3 DNA follows: TGCGCCAGCAGCCACGACAGGGTAGGAGAAAAACTGTTTTTT. It codes for CASSHDRVGEKLFF.

V gene TRBV4-3 combines with J gene TRBJ1-5, with D maybe TRBD1 (6 bases). Germline CDR1 and CDR2: LGHNA and YSLEER. The CDR3 extends over 15 amino acids. The V end lost 0 bases, the J end lost 4 bases, and 10 bases lay between the germline ends. The CDR3, as DNA: TGCGCCAGCAGCCAAGATTCCGACAGGAATCAGCCCCAGCATTTT. Translation: CASSQDSDRNQPQHF.

The chain uses TRBV4-1 and TRBJ2-7; no firm D call. This CDR3 has 16 amino acids. V dropped 0 bases and J dropped 3 bases, with 15 bases sitting between them. Germline values: CDR1 MGHRA, CDR2 YSYEKL. Written as DNA, the CDR3 is TGCGCCAGCAGCCAAGAGGTCTTCGGTTATAGCTACGAGCAGTACTTC. Protein product: CASSQEVFGYSYEQYF.

The V call is TRBV2, the J call TRBJ2-1, with TRBD2 identical over 14 bases. Trimming took 3 bases from V and 0 from J; bases not matched to a gene: 7. This CDR3 has 19 amino acids. Germline CDR1 is SNHLY and CDR2 is FYNNEI. The CDR3 spells CASSDPGTSGSTSYNEQFF. The CDR3, as DNA: TGTGCCAGCAGTGACCCCGGGACTAGCGGGAGTACCTCCTACAATGAGCAGTTCTTC.

This clone was counted only a few times. The chain recombines TRBV9 with TRBJ1-2; 9 bases match TRBD1. Germline-derived CDR1 and CDR2 are SGDLS and YYNGEE. The CDR3 length is 15 residues. The V and J ends lost 3 bases and 2 bases, in that order; junction bases with no gene match: 5. In nucleotides, the CDR3 is TGTGCCAGCAGCGGACGGACAGGGGAAAACTATGGCTACACCTTC. Encoded protein: CASSGRTGENYGYTF.

The V call is TRBV2, the J call TRBJ2-1; no firm D call. Germline CDR1 SNHLY, CDR2 FYNNEI. Trimming shortened V by 10 bases and J by 8 bases, and 18 bases separated the two germline ends. The CDR3 extends over 13 amino acids. The CDR3 sequence is CATMKELGYEQFF. CDR3 coding DNA: TGTGCCACCATGAAGGAGTTGGGTTATGAGCAGTTCTTC.

The J gene is TRBJ2-3, the V gene TRBV30; D remains unclear. Per germline, CDR1 GTSNPN and CDR2 SVGIG (reference sequence). The CDR3 contains 12 residues. V was pared by 3 bases and J by 6 bases, with 10 bases between. The CDR3 loop is CAWSTTWDTQYF. The CDR3 nucleotides read TGTGCCTGGAGCACAACCTGGGATACGCAGTATTTT.

As for this clone: This same CDR3 is encoded by further DNA sequences in the sample. The chain recombines TRBV7-3 with TRBJ2-1; maybe TRBD2 (5 bases). The CDR3 is made up of 15 amino acids. The ends were cut back, 1 base at V and 0 bases at J, with 7 bases in the middle. The germline V gene has CDR1 SGHTA and CDR2 FQGTGA. In nucleotides, the CDR3 is TGTGCCAGCAGCTTAAGTGGGAGCTCCTACAATGAGCAGTTCTTC. This sequence encodes CASSLSGSSYNEQFF.

The genes are TRBV18 and TRBJ2-7; no firm D call. V was pared by 6 bases and J by 3 bases, with 9 bases between. The germline gives CDR1 KGHSH, CDR2 LQKENI. The CDR3 loop spans 12 amino acids. The CDR3 DNA reads as TGTGCCAGCTCGCAAGCGAACTACGAGCAGTACTTC. This codes for CASSQANYEQYF.

The chain is built from TRBV7-2 and TRBJ2-1, with 9 bases matching TRBD2. The CDR3 covers 14 residues. Germline CDR1 SGHTA, CDR2 FQGNSA. Trimming removed 2 bases from V and 10 bases from J; junction bases left unmatched: 6. This CDR3 reads CASSLRAGGPEQFF. Here the CDR3 DNA reads TGTGCCAGCAGCTTACGGGCGGGAGGGCCGGAGCAGTTCTTC.

In its sample, this clone was seen once. V gene TRBV10-3 combines with J gene TRBJ2-3; 9 positions agree with TRBD1. V lost 3 bases, J lost 6 bases, and 7 bases stayed unmatched. The CDR3 extends over 15 amino acids. Looked up from germline, CDR1 is ENHRY and CDR2 is SYGVKD. The CDR3 DNA reads TGTGCCATCAGTGAATCGGACAGGGGAGGTGATACGCAGTATTTT. Protein product: CAISESDRGGDTQYF.

The gene calls are TRBV21-1 and TRBJ2-1; TRBD1, the D gene given by the table, was not confirmed from the DNA. TRBV21-1 is a recognized pseudogene. There are 16 residues in the CDR3. The CDR3 DNA reads as TGTGCCAGCAGCAAAAGACAGGGGAAGTCCTACAATGAGCAGTTCTTC. Its translation: CASSKRQGKSYNEQFF.

The V call is TRBV10-2, the J call TRBJ1-6, with 8 bases that match TRBD1. The V gene's germline CDR1 is WSHSY and CDR2 SAAADI. CDR3 length: 14 amino acids. After removal of 7 bases from V and 6 bases from J, the junction contained 5 bases not matched to a gene. The CDR3 spells CASMEDRANSPLHF. DNA of the CDR3: TGCGCCAGCATGGAGGACAGGGCTAATTCACCCCTCCACTTT.

The chain uses TRBV24-1 and TRBJ1-5; no clear D gene. V lost 3 bases to trimming and J lost 6 bases, with 11 bases between them. This CDR3 has 14 amino acids. Looked up from germline, CDR1 is KGHDR and CDR2 is SFDVKD. The CDR3 DNA reads as TGTGCCACCAGTGATCGTTTGTCGGGTCAGCCCCAGCATTTT. Encoded protein: CATSDRLSGQPQHF.

The rearrangement uses TRBV7-2 and TRBJ2-1; 9 positions match TRBD2. V was pared by 1 base and J by 10 bases, with 8 bases of the junction left unmatched. This CDR3 has 15 residues. Germline V gives CDR1 SGHTA, CDR2 FQGNSA. This CDR3 is CASSLGLAGMGEQFF. CDR3 nucleotide sequence: TGTGCCAGCAGCTTAGGGCTAGCGGGAATGGGGGAGCAGTTCTTC.

V is TRBV3-1 (or the pseudogene TRBV3-2) and J is TRBJ2-5; D perhaps matches TRBD1 (6 bases). Germline V gene sequence: CDR1 LGHDT, CDR2 YNNKEL (reference sequence). The CDR3 length is 14 residues. V lost 1 base, J lost 3 bases, and 9 bases lay in between. The CDR3 DNA is TGTGCCAGCAGCCAAGTCAGGGGTGAAGAGACCCAGTACTTC. It encodes CASSQVRGEETQYF.

The chain has TRBV29-1 and TRBJ2-1; weak D call: TRBD2 (6 bases). This CDR3 contains 17 residues. The germline V gene has CDR1 SQVTM and CDR2 ANQGSEA. Deletions cut 5 bases from V and 0 bases from J, with 20 bases between. The CDR3 nucleotides are TGCAGCGTTCCACTAGCCCGTACCGGGATCTCCTACAATGAGCAGTTCTTC. It translates to CSVPLARTGISYNEQFF.

This clone was recorded once. The chain employs TRBV6-6 and TRBJ2-3, with 8 bases fitting TRBD2. Germline V gene lookup returns CDR1 MNHNY and CDR2 SVGAGI (reference sequence). V dropped 2 bases and J dropped 1; count of bases not matched to a gene: 5. The CDR3 is made up of 16 amino acids. The CDR3 here is CASSYGGRSGTDTQYF. DNA for the CDR3: TGTGCCAGCAGTTACGGCGGGAGGAGTGGCACAGATACGCAGTATTTT.

The chain joins TRBV27 to TRBJ1-6; weak D call: TRBD1 (5 bases). CDR1 MNHEY and CDR2 SMNVEV come from the germline V gene (reference sequence). Trimming took off 3 bases at V and 10 bases at J, with 10 bases between the two ends. The CDR3 runs to 13 residues. The CDR3: CASSFGGESPLHF. CDR3 in DNA: TGTGCCAGCAGTTTTGGGGGGGAATCACCCCTCCACTTT.

The chain links TRBV28 to TRBJ1-5; 7 positions match TRBD1. Trimming at V came to 1 base and at J to 6 bases, leaving 15 bases not matched to a gene. The CDR3 is made up of 18 amino acids. Germline V gene sequence: CDR1 MDHEN, CDR2 SYDVKM. The CDR3 sequence: CASSLSLPRQGLSQPQHF. The CDR3 DNA reads TGTGCCAGCAGTTTATCATTACCGCGACAGGGCCTATCTCAGCCCCAGCATTTT.

This chain joins TRBV9 and TRBJ2-3; perhaps TRBD2 as D (5 bases). The V gene lost 2 bases and the J gene lost 5 bases, with 18 bases spanning the gap. The germline V gene encodes CDR1 SGDLS and CDR2 YYNGEE. The CDR3 runs to 16 residues. The CDR3 here is CASSVSLSDSRDTQYF. The DNA for the CDR3 is TGTGCCAGCAGCGTTTCTTTATCGGACTCGAGAGATACGCAGTATTTT. Filled out from reference TRBV9 and TRBJ2-3, the complete variable domain reads DSGVTQTPKHLITATGQRVTLRCSPRSGDLSVYWYQQSLDQGLQFLIQYYNGEERAKGNILERFSAQQFPDLHSELNLSSLELGDSALYFCASSVSLSDSRDTQYFGPGTRLTVL.

This clone was recorded only once. J is TRBJ1-4 and V is TRBV18; TRBD1 agrees at 10 bases. V lost 3 bases to trimming and J lost 6 bases; unmatched junction nucleotides: 13. CDR1 is KGHSH, CDR2 LQKENI, per germline. The CDR3 runs 18 residues. The CDR3: CASSPIPGTGVADEKLFF. For the CDR3, the DNA is TGTGCCAGCTCACCGATTCCCGGGACAGGGGTGGCGGATGAAAAACTGTTTTTT.

The gene calls are TRBV20-1 and TRBJ2-7; TRBD1 might be the D (5 bases). The V gene lost 6 bases and the J gene lost 6 bases, with 12 bases spanning the gap. This CDR3 contains 11 residues. Per the germline V gene, CDR1 is DFQATT and CDR2 is SNEGSKA (reference sequence). The CDR3 coding sequence is TGCAGTGCCCTGACAGACTCCGAGCAGTACTTC. Protein product: CSALTDSEQYF.

CDR3 amino acids: CASSLNGRAGADTQYF. The CDR3 DNA is TGTGCCAGCAGCTTAAACGGGAGGGCCGGGGCAGATACGCAGTATTTT. The chain employs TRBV7-3 and TRBJ2-3, with TRBD2 identical over 8 bases. The CDR3 has 16 amino acids. J gave up 4 bases and V 1 base, and 7 bases lay outside the gene matches. Germline CDR1 is SGHTA and CDR2 is FQGTGA.

J is TRBJ2-1 and V is TRBV20-1; TRBD2 might be the D (6 bases). CDR3 size: 15 residues. Trimming took off 3 bases at V and 0 bases at J, with 12 bases between the two ends. Germline CDR1 DFQATT, CDR2 SNEGSKA (reference sequence). For the CDR3, the DNA is TGCAGTGCTAGTAGGGACTGGGACTCCTACAATGAGCAGTTCTTC. Amino acids: CSASRDWDSYNEQFF.

This chain connects TRBV30 to TRBJ1-1, with D possibly being TRBD1 (5 bases). Trimming pared 0 bases from V and 0 bases from J, leaving 8 bases between. The CDR3 has 14 residues. Germline CDR1 and CDR2: GTSNPN and SVGIG (reference sequence). CDR3 bases: TGTGCCTGGAGTGTGGAGGGGATGAACACTGAAGCTTTCTTT. Translated, it gives CAWSVEGMNTEAFF.

The chain recombines TRBV7-9 with TRBJ1-2, with no clear D. The germline V gene encodes CDR1 SEHNR and CDR2 FQNEAQ (reference sequence). Trimming took 5 bases from V and 5 from J, leaving 9 bases between them. CDR3 length equals 12 residues. CDR3 nucleotide sequence: TGTGCCAGCAGCACAGCCACTTATGGCTACACCTTC. Protein: CASSTATYGYTF.

The V call is TRBV13, the J call TRBJ1-1; D not certain. V gave up 2 bases and J gave up 1 base, with 11 bases separating them. Per the germline V gene, CDR1 is PRHDT and CDR2 is FYEKMQ (reference sequence). This CDR3 comprises 15 residues. In DNA, the CDR3 is TGTGCCAGCAGCTTATCGGAGTATGAGAACACTGAAGCTTTCTTT. Translation: CASSLSEYENTEAFF.

This chain joins TRBV11-2 and TRBJ1-2; D is unclear. Germline assignment: CDR1 SGHAT and CDR2 FQNNGV. CDR3 length: 13 amino acids. Trimming removed 3 bases at V and 5 bases at J, with 10 bases between. As DNA, the CDR3 is TGTGCCAGCAGCTTTGAACAACTATATGGCTACACCTTC. Amino acid sequence: CASSFEQLYGYTF.